These T cell receptor beta chains were read from a single sample in a study of post-analysis software for immune sequencing data. TCRdb redid the calling of the PCR reads with MiXCR, one entry per CDR3 protein. The repertoire consists of around 440,000 distinct CDR3 sequences, with under 55% occurring once and the leading ten covering 9% to 14%. Sequencing used blood. These receptors came from a girl under 18 with multiple sclerosis. Each CDR3 is given with its conserved first and last residue. Fields, in order: CDR3 DNA, CDR3 protein, D gene, J gene, V gene, clone size. D genes are given only for firm matches. The size entry is marked missing in some rows and otherwise reads once, few, many or a size class.

CDR3nt: TGTGCCAGCAGTTCAGGGGGCGCTGGCGCAGATACGGAGTATTTT
CDR3aa: CASSSGGAGADTEYF
d_gene: TRBD1
j_gene: TRBJ2-3
v_gene: TRBV12-3/TRBV12-4
abundance: once

CDR3nt: TGTGCCAGCAGTTACGCCCAGGGGGAGACCCAGTACTTC
CDR3aa: CASSYAQGETQYF
d_gene: .
j_gene: TRBJ2-5
v_gene: TRBV6-5
abundance: .

CDR3nt: TGCAGTGCTAGAGGACGCAGGGGGGACGAAGATACGCAGTATTTT
CDR3aa: CSARGRRGDEDTQYF
d_gene: .
j_gene: TRBJ2-3
v_gene: TRBV20-1
abundance: .

CDR3nt: TGTGCCAGCAGTTTACAAATAGCCAAAAACATTCAGTACTTC
CDR3aa: CASSLQIAKNIQYF
d_gene: .
j_gene: TRBJ2-4
v_gene: TRBV12-3/TRBV12-4
abundance: few

CDR3nt: TGTGCCAGCAGCCAGGGGACGGCGTCGATCAATGAGCAGTTCTTC
CDR3aa: CASSQGTASINEQFF
d_gene: .
j_gene: TRBJ2-1
v_gene: TRBV14
abundance: .

CDR3nt: TGTGCCAGCAGGCCGGGACAGGGGCGATACGAGCAGTACTTC
CDR3aa: CASRPGQGRYEQYF
d_gene: TRBD1
j_gene: TRBJ2-7
v_gene: TRBV6-5
abundance: few

CDR3nt: TGTGCCAGCAGCTCCGGGACGCAGGAATGCTATGGCTACACCTTC
CDR3aa: CASSSGTQECYGYTF
d_gene: .
j_gene: TRBJ1-2
v_gene: TRBV7-8
abundance: .

CDR3nt: TGCGCCAGCAGCTTGACCGGGACTAGCGGGGGGGGCACAGATACGCAGTATTTT
CDR3aa: CASSLTGTSGGGTDTQYF
d_gene: TRBD2
j_gene: TRBJ2-3
v_gene: TRBV5-1
abundance: .

CDR3nt: TGTGCCAGCAGCGCCAGGACTAGCACTAACAATGAGCAGTTCTTC
CDR3aa: CASSARTSTNNEQFF
d_gene: TRBD2
j_gene: TRBJ2-1
v_gene: TRBV9
abundance: .

CDR3nt: TGCAGCGCAGGACAGGAGGGCCCTTTGAAAGCTTTCTTT
CDR3aa: CSAGQEGPLKAFF
d_gene: TRBD1
j_gene: TRBJ1-1
v_gene: TRBV29-1
abundance: .

CDR3nt: TGTGCCAGCAGTTTAACGGGGGGCGCGGGGTTCGTCAAGCAGTTCTTC
CDR3aa: CASSLTGGAGFVKQFF
d_gene: .
j_gene: TRBJ2-1
v_gene: TRBV28
abundance: few

CDR3nt: TGTGCCAGCAGGCCCGGGACTAGAGACTACGAGCAGTACTTC
CDR3aa: CASRPGTRDYEQYF
d_gene: TRBD2
j_gene: TRBJ2-7
v_gene: TRBV7-9
abundance: .

CDR3nt: TGTGCCACCAACGTAGGGGACCACGAGCAGTACTTC
CDR3aa: CATNVGDHEQYF
d_gene: .
j_gene: TRBJ2-7
v_gene: TRBV28
abundance: few

CDR3nt: TGTGCCATCAGTGCCACCATCCCTAGCGATCGCACAGATACGCAGTATTTT
CDR3aa: CAISATIPSDRTDTQYF
d_gene: .
j_gene: TRBJ2-3
v_gene: TRBV10-3
abundance: few

CDR3nt: TGTGCCAGCTGCCGAGGGGTAGGGACCTACAATGAGCAGTTCTTC
CDR3aa: CASCRGVGTYNEQFF
d_gene: .
j_gene: TRBJ2-1
v_gene: TRBV12-3/TRBV12-4
abundance: few

CDR3nt: TGCAGCCAGTGGCCTAGCGGGAGCCCAACCTACGAGCAGTACTTC
CDR3aa: CSQWPSGSPTYEQYF
d_gene: TRBD2
j_gene: TRBJ2-7
v_gene: TRBV29-1
abundance: .

CDR3nt: TGTGCCAGCAGTGTGAGAACCTATGGCTACACCTTC
CDR3aa: CASSVRTYGYTF
d_gene: .
j_gene: TRBJ1-2
v_gene: TRBV6-1
abundance: .

CDR3nt: TGTGCCAGCAGTTTACAGGGGGCTGGGGAGACCCCGTACTTC
CDR3aa: CASSLQGAGETPYF
d_gene: TRBD1
j_gene: TRBJ2-7
v_gene: TRBV7-2
abundance: .

CDR3nt: TGTGCCAGCAGTCCCCGACAGGGGTTGGACACTGAAGCTTTCTTT
CDR3aa: CASSPRQGLDTEAFF
d_gene: TRBD1
j_gene: TRBJ1-1
v_gene: TRBV27
abundance: few

CDR3nt: TGCGCCAGCAGTCCCGGACAGCCCTATGGCTACACCTTC
CDR3aa: CASSPGQPYGYTF
d_gene: .
j_gene: TRBJ1-2
v_gene: TRBV10-2
abundance: .

CDR3nt: TGCGCCAGCAGCCAACTCCGGCAGGCCTCTGGGGCCAACGTCCTGACTTTC
CDR3aa: CASSQLRQASGANVLTF
d_gene: .
j_gene: TRBJ2-6
v_gene: TRBV4-3
abundance: once

CDR3nt: TGCGCCAGCAGCACCGACACTGGTTCCCAGTACTTC
CDR3aa: CASSTDTGSQYF
d_gene: .
j_gene: TRBJ2-5
v_gene: TRBV5-1
abundance: .

CDR3nt: TGTGCCAGCAGCGCCATGACCTTCGATGAGCAGTTCTTC
CDR3aa: CASSAMTFDEQFF
d_gene: .
j_gene: TRBJ2-1
v_gene: TRBV7-2
abundance: few